This TCR beta chain was identified during a study of Ad26.COV2.S vaccination and SARS-CoV-2 variants. About the study: The authors gave Ad26.COV2.S intramuscularly, either once or twice 56 days apart. Study-wide findings and caveats: Ad26.COV2.S recipients had broader spike-specific TCRs (P = 0.0014). Possible underestimation of total T cell responses by the TCR breadth and depth analyses was noted.

In regard to this clone: Its matching antigen is unknown.

Libraries were prepared by immunoSEQ multiplex PCR; TCRdb keeps only in-frame clonotypes and omits some of them. In the table there are a few hundred thousand clones, over 75% of which are singletons. Noted treatment: around 19 received Ad26.COV2.S at low or high dose, single or two shots; roughly 5 received placebo; per-sample allocation not given. Sampling happened 63 days after the first vaccine or placebo injection. The donor was a Boston adult aged 18-55 years. The CDR3 contains 11 residues. Germline CDR1 MNHEY, CDR2 SVGAGI. The V gene lost 9 bases and the J gene lost 3 bases, with 8 bases spanning the gap.

The TCR originated in a person aged 18 to 59 who received the Ad26.COV2.S COVID-19 vaccine or a placebo. The sample was peripheral blood, taken in a trial of Ad26.COV2.S vaccine versus placebo. The chain carries TRBV6-5 and TRBJ2-5; D unresolved. The CDR3 DNA sequence: TGTGCCAGTGGGCGAGAAGAGACCCAGTACTTC. This gives the protein CASGREETQYF.